This note documents a single T cell receptor (beta chain) sequence. In the original processing: The authors estimated nucleated cell counts from reference gene primer amplification. Clones were sequenced by immunoSEQ multiplex PCR, and TCRdb holds only the in-frame ones, with some missing. Clonal size and the V and J genes are those of that table, whereas D and trimming came from the DNA. The sample consists of fewer than 400,000 clones, 70% to 90% of them appearing once. V was clipped by 4 bases and J by 2 bases, with 11 bases between them. Germline lookup yields CDR1 SQVTM and CDR2 ANQGSEA. This CDR3 region has 13 residues. Living in roughly 23 US areas, the participants were between roughly 18 and 90 years of age. Donors were grouped by their self-reported clinical history. This sample is drawn from a study of blood T cell repertoires in COVID-19. Study context: Donors in the United States, Italy and Spain gave samples during acute or convalescent COVID-19.

Sequencing was performed on PBMCs or T cells enriched from blood (not recorded which). This TCR was recovered from a man aged 30-40 years who had recovered from COVID-19. V usage is TRBV29-1 and J usage is TRBJ1-1; D is possibly TRBD1 (6 bases). As DNA, the CDR3 is TGCAGCGTTGTTTGGGGGCCCAACACTGAAGCTTTCTTT. Residues: CSVVWGPNTEAFF. Based on the CDR3 plus reference TRBV29-1 and TRBJ1-1, the full variable domain is SAVISQKPSRDICQRGTSLTIQCQVDSQVTMMFWYRQQPGQSLTLIATANQGSEATYESGFVIDKFPISRPNLTFSTLTVSNMSPEDSSIYLCSVVWGPNTEAFFGQGTRLTVV.